The following is a T cell receptor (beta chain) sequence with its context. Its antigen is not yet known. No clone much larger than this one lies a single base away; base qualities are absent. The CDR3, from cysteine to phenylalanine, totals 13 residues. Only the CDR3 DNA is retained, 39 bases long and in frame from the first base. V is shortened by 6 bases, J by 3 bases, and the region joining them spans 10 bases. The data originate from a study of blood T cell repertoires in COVID-19 (dated by TCRdb to between 2020 and 2021). About the full investigation: Samples covering the acute and convalescent phases of COVID-19 were provided by collaborators in the United States, Italy and Spain. The prospective study material was composed of cDNA or gDNA derived from T cells, B-cell-depleted T cells, or PBMCs. Deeply sampled blood TCRbeta repertoires from subjects exposed to, actively infected with, or recovered from COVID-19 were included in the dataset. The repertoires were released in a freely available public database meant as a resource for research on the immune response to SARS-CoV-2. The samples were drawn from the first 160 participants of the ongoing ImmuneRACE study and from 1,200 or so subjects provided by 6 global collaborators. Nearly every sample came with metadata listing a de-identified subject ID, COVID-19 status, age in years and sex. Where available, HLA class I and class II types were obtained from metadata supplied by the sample provider rather than from assay-based typing.

The immunoSEQ Assay, a bias-controlled multiplex PCR, was used to amplify TCRbeta CDR3 regions from genomic DNA. Per the original workflow: The number of nucleated cells in each sample was estimated by amplification of reference gene primers within the assay. To quantify the absolute abundance of each unique TCRbeta CDR3 rearrangement, sequence reads were collapsed and filtered. For each sample, productive Simpson clonality was calculated by taking the square root of Simpson's diversity index across productive rearrangements. TCRdb took over this immuneACCESS table, retaining in-frame rearrangements with V and J assigned. Such tables are incomplete; in checked studies, under half of the missing clones stem from an unresolved V gene, and the remainder is unexplained. V and J calls and clone size are those listed in that table; D and trimming were worked out from the DNA. This sample gives 160,000 or so clones in total; nearly 80% of them show up just once. Of the sample, more than 11% is held by the ten largest clones.

Collaborating institutions collected whole blood in K2EDTA tubes following their own protocols. For TCRbeta analysis, collaborator samples were shipped as frozen whole blood, as isolated PBMCs, or as DNA extracted from either sample type. Study-wide conclusions, independent of this receptor: The quantity of clinical and demographic metadata differed by source and by participant and was supplied without curation.

This TCR came from a woman of 80 years or more with acute or convalescent COVID-19. This receptor chain uses TRBV12-3 or TRBV12-4 and TRBJ2-3; matching of 5 bases hints at TRBD1 as the D gene. Material for sequencing was peripheral blood. The CDR3 corresponds to CASRLGPTDTQYF. In nucleotides, the sequence is TGTGCCAGCAGATTGGGGCCGACAGATACGCAGTATTTT.